This T cell receptor (beta chain) was recorded in a study of cytomegalovirus exposure and HLA in healthy donors. Primers for the PCR totalled 60 Vbeta and 13 Jbeta. Clones were sequenced by immunoSEQ multiplex PCR, and TCRdb holds only the in-frame ones, with some missing. The sample yields about 94,000 clones, approximately 66% seen once. V lost 6 bases to trimming and J lost 2 bases, with 12 bases between them. This CDR3 comprises 14 residues. Germline CDR1 is MNHNS and CDR2 is SASEGT. The clonotype originates from a man aged 25 to 40 in good health and CMV-seronegative. The sequenced sample consisted of PBMCs. This chain joins TRBV6-1 and TRBJ2-3; no firm D call. DNA for the CDR3: TGTGCCAGCAGGGCAGTCTCCTCCACAGATACGCAGTATTTT. The encoded protein is CASRAVSSTDTQYF.